This T cell receptor beta chain was identified in a study of glioma-infiltrating T cells. General study findings and limits: CDR3 overlap between tissue and blood was very small. Above-expected tissue-blood divergence occurred in all gliomas, most in low-grade ones.

TCR alpha and beta CDR3 regions were amplified from RNA using iRepertoire nested multiplex PCR. Input was 100-400 ng of tissue mRNA or PBMC total RNA. MiXCR was run by TCRdb on the multiplex PCR reads, yielding one entry per CDR3 protein. The data show fewer than 200,000 distinct CDR3 sequences, around 40% seen once. This clonotype was observed a few times. What it binds is not known. The specimen sequenced was glioma tissue, nonneoplastic brain tissue, or PBMCs (not recorded which). This TCR was sampled from a human donor with low-grade glioma or glioblastoma, undergoing nonglioma brain surgery, or in good health (not recorded which).

The CDR3 DNA reads TGTGCCAGCAGCCCCCCGGCGGGAGGGAACACAGATACGCAGTATTTT. It translates to CASSPPAGGNTDTQYF. This chain links TRBV7-9 with TRBJ2-3; TRBD2 aligns across 9 bases. This CDR3 is built from 16 residues. Germline V gene data show CDR1 as SEHNR and CDR2 as FQNEAQ (reference sequence). J gave up 2 bases and V 5 bases, and 8 bases lay outside the gene matches.